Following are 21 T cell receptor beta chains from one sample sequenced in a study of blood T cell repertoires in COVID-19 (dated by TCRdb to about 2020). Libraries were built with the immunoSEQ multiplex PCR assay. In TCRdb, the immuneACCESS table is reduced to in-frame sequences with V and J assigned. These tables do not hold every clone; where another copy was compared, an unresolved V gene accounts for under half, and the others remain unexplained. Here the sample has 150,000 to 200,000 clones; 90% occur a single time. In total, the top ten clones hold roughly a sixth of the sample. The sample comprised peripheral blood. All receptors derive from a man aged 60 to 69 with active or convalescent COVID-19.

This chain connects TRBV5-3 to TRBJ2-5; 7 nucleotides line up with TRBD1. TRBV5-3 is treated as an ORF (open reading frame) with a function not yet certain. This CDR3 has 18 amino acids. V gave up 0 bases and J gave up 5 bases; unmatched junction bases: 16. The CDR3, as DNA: TGTGCCAGAAGCTTGGCCAGTCTCGACAGGGCCTCGGCCGAGACCCAGTACTTC. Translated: CARSLASLDRASAETQYF.

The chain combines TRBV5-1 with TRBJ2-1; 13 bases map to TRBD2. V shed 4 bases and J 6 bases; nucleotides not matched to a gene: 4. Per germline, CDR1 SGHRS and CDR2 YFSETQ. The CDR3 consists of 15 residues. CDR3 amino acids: CASSVGLAGLNEQFF. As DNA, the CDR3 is TGCGCCAGCAGCGTGGGACTAGCGGGACTCAATGAGCAGTTCTTC.

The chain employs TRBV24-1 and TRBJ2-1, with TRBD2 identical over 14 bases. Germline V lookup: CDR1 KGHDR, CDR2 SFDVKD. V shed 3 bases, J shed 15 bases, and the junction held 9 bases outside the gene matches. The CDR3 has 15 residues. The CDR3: CATSDPPTSGGARFF. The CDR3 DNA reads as TGTGCCACCAGTGATCCCCCGACTAGCGGGGGGGCCCGGTTCTTC.

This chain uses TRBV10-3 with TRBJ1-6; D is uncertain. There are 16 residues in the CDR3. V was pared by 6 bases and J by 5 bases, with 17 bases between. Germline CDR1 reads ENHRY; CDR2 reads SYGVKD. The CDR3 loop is CAIRPRSATDNSPLHF. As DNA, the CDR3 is TGTGCCATCAGGCCGAGGAGTGCTACCGATAATTCACCCCTCCACTTT.

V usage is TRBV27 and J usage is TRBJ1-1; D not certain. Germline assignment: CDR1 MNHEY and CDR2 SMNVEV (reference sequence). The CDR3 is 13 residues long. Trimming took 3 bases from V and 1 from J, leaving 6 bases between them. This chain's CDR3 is CASSLMRNTEAFF. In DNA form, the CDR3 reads TGTGCCAGCAGTTTGATGAGGAACACTGAAGCTTTCTTT.

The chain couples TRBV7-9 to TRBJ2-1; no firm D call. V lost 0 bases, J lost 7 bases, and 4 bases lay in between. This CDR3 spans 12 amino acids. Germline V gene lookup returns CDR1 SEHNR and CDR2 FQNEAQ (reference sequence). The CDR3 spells CASSLARNEQFF. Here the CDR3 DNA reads TGTGCCAGCAGCTTAGCTAGAAATGAGCAGTTCTTC.

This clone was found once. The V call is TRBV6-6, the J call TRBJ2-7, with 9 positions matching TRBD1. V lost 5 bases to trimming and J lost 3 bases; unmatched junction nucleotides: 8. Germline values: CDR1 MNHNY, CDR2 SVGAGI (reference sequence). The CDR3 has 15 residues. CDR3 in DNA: TGTGCCAGCAGTCGCCCGTTGACAGGGGGCTACGAGCAGTACTTC. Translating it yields CASSRPLTGGYEQYF.

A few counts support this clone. The CDR3 spells CASSLGPSGTTNTEAFF. CDR3 nucleotide sequence: TGCGCCAGCAGCTTGGGGCCCTCCGGGACAACTAACACTGAAGCTTTCTTT. This chain uses TRBV5-1 with TRBJ1-1, with a tentative D call TRBD1 (6 bases). The CDR3 is 17 residues long. V shed 0 bases and J shed 2 bases, with 17 bases lying between them. Germline loops: CDR1 SGHRS, CDR2 YFSETQ. Combining the CDR3 with reference TRBV5-1 and TRBJ1-1 gives the whole variable domain KAGVTQTPRYLIKTRGQQVTLSCSPISGHRSVSWYQQTPGQGLQFLFEYFSETQRNKGNFPGRFSGRQFSNSRSEMNVSTLELGDSALYLCASSLGPSGTTNTEAFFGQGTRLTVV.

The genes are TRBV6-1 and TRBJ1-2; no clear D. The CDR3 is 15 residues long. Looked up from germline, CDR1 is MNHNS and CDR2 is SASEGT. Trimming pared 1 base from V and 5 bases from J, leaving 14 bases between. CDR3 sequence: CASSEERGFMYGYTF. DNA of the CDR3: TGTGCCAGCAGTGAAGAGAGAGGGTTCATGTATGGCTACACCTTC.

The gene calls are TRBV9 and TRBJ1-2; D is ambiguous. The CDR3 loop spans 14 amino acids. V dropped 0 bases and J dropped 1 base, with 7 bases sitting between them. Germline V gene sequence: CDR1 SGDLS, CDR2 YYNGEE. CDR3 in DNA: TGTGCCAGCAGCGTAGAAGAGGGTAACTATGGCTACACCTTC. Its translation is CASSVEEGNYGYTF.

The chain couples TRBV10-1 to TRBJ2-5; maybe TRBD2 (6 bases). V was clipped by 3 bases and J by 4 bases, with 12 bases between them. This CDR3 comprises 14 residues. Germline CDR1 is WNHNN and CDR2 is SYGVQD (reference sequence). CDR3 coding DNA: TGCGCCAGCAGTGAAAGGGCCGGGGGAGAGACCCAGTACTTC. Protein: CASSERAGGETQYF.

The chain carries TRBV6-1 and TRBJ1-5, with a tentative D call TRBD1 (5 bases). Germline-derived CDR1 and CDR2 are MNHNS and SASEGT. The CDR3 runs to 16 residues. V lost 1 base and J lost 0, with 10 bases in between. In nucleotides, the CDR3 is TGTGCCAGCAGTGAAGGGTCAGGGATTAGCAATCAGCCCCAGCATTTT. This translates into CASSEGSGISNQPQHF.

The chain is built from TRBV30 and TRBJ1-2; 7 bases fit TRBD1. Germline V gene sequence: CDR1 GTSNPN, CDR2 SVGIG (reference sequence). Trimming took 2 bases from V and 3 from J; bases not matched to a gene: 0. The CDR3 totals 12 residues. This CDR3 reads CAWSTGDYGYTF. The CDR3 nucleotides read TGTGCCTGGAGTACAGGGGACTATGGCTACACCTTC.

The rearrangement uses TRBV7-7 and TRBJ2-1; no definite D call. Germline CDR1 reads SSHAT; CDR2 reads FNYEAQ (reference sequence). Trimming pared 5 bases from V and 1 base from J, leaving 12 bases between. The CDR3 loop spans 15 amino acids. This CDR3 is CASSPKEWSYNEQFF. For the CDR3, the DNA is TGTGCCAGCAGCCCGAAGGAGTGGTCCTACAATGAGCAGTTCTTC. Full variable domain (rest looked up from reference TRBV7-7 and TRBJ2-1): GAGVSQSPRYKVTKRGQDVTLRCDPISSHATLYWYQQALGQGPEFLTYFNYEAQPDKSGLPSDRFSAERPEGSISTLTIQRTEQRDSAMYRCASSPKEWSYNEQFFGPGTRLTVL.

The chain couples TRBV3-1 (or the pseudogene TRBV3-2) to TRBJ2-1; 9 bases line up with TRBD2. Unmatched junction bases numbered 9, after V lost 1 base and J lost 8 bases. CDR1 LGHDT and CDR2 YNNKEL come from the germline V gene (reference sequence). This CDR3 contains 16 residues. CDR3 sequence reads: CASSQVWRGGEDEQFF. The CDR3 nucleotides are TGTGCCAGCAGCCAAGTATGGCGGGGGGGCGAGGATGAGCAGTTCTTC.

CDR3: CASSPPPGVDYGYTF. CDR3 sequence (DNA): TGTGCCAGCTCACCACCTCCAGGGGTCGACTATGGCTACACCTTC. This sequence joins TRBV18 and TRBJ1-2; maybe TRBD1 (6 bases). V lost 0 bases and J lost 3, with 11 bases in between. The CDR3 is 15 residues long. Germline CDR1 KGHSH, CDR2 LQKENI.

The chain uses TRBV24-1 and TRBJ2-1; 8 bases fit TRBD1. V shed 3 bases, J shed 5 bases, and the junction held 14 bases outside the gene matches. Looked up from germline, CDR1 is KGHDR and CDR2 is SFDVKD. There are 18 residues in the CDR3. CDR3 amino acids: CATSDPTRGQGSNNEQFF. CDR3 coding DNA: TGTGCCACCAGTGATCCAACCCGAGGACAGGGTAGCAACAATGAGCAGTTCTTC.

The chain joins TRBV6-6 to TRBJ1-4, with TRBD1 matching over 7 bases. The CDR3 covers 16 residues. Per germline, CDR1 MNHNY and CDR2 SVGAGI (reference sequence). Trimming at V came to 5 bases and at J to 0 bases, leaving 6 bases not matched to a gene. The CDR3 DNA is TGTGCCAGCAGTCAGGGACAGCGTGCAACTAATGAAAAACTGTTTTTT. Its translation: CASSQGQRATNEKLFF.

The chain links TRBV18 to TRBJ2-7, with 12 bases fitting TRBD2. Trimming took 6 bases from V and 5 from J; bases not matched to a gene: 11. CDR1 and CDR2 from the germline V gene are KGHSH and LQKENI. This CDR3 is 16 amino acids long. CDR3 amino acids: CASSPPLAGGPNEQYF. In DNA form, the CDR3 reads TGTGCCAGCTCCCCTCCCCTAGCGGGGGGGCCCAACGAGCAGTACTTC.

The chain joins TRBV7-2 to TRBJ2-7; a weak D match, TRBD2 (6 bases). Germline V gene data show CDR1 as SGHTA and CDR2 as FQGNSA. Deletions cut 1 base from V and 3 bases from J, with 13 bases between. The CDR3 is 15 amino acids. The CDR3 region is CASSLGGGAVYEQYF. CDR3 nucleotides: TGTGCCAGCAGCTTAGGCGGCGGGGCGGTCTACGAGCAGTACTTC.

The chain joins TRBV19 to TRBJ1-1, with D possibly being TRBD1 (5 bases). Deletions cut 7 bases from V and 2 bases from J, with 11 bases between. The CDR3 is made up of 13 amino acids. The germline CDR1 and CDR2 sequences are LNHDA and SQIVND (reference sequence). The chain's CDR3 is CASMDRGNTEAFF. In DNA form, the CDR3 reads TGTGCCAGTATGGATAGGGGTAACACTGAAGCTTTCTTT. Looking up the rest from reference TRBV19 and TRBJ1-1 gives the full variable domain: DGGITQSPKYLFRKEGQNVTLSCEQNLNHDAMYWYRQDPGQGLRLIYYSQIVNDFQKGDIAEGYSVSREKKESFPLTVTSAQKNPTAFYLCASMDRGNTEAFFGQGTRLTVV.